Each of the 26 T cell receptor beta chains below was sequenced from the same sample in a study of blood T cell repertoires in COVID-19. Some clones are missing from TCRdb's copy, which holds only in-frame ones; the method was immunoSEQ multiplex PCR. Of tens of thousands of clones listed, about 90% are singletons. Sequenced material: peripheral blood. These receptor sequences come from a human donor in a cohort sampled during active COVID-19.

This clone was seen a single time. The genes are TRBV14 and TRBJ2-5; D possibly corresponds to TRBD1 (5 bases). Germline assignment: CDR1 SGHDN and CDR2 FVKESK. The CDR3 sequence is 14 residues long. Trimming cost V 4 bases and J 1 base, with 10 bases left between them. In DNA, the CDR3 is TGTGCCAGCAGCCGACAGAGCCGCCAAGAGACCCAGTACTTC. Translating it yields CASSRQSRQETQYF.

V and J are TRBV3-1 (or the pseudogene TRBV3-2) and TRBJ2-1; D ambiguous. This CDR3 contains 12 residues. The germline V gene encodes CDR1 LGHDT and CDR2 YNNKEL (reference sequence). V was cut by 4 bases and J by 7 bases, with 8 bases left in between. CDR3 loop: CASSRTANEQFF. The CDR3 region has the DNA TGTGCCAGCAGCCGTACTGCGAATGAGCAGTTCTTC.

The chain carries TRBV7-9 and TRBJ2-7; D is perhaps TRBD2 (6 bases). CDR3 length: 15 amino acids. Per germline, CDR1 SEHNR and CDR2 FQNEAQ (reference sequence). Trimming took 4 bases from V and 2 from J, leaving 15 bases between them. The CDR3 region has the DNA TGTGCCAGCAGCTCCCCCCGGGGGAACACCTACGAGCAGTACTTC. Translating it yields CASSSPRGNTYEQYF.

Comment on this clone: At one boundary the junction diverges from the germline segment, which might be a read error. Other DNA sequences from this sample encode an identical CDR3 as well. The chain recombines TRBV11-2 with TRBJ1-3, with TRBD1 matching over 7 bases. CDR1 and CDR2 (germline): SGHAT, FQNNGV. The CDR3 is made up of 17 amino acids. CDR3 residues: CASRSGQAFLSGNTIYF. The CDR3 region has the DNA TGTGCCAGCAGAAGCGGACAGGCCTTCCTCTCTGGAAACACCATATACTTT.

This chain connects TRBV3-1 (or the pseudogene TRBV3-2) to TRBJ2-1; TRBD2 matches 12 bases. Unmatched junction bases numbered 7, after V lost 1 base and J lost 9 bases. Looked up from germline, CDR1 is LGHDT and CDR2 is YNNKEL (reference sequence). CDR3 length: 16 amino acids. Here the CDR3 reads CASSQGTSGARGEQFF. CDR3 nucleotide sequence: TGTGCCAGCAGCCAAGGGACTAGCGGGGCCCGCGGTGAGCAGTTCTTC.

In DNA, the CDR3 is TGTGCCAGCAGCTTAGGGACAGGGTTATACACCGGGGAGCTGTTTTTT. This gives the protein CASSLGTGLYTGELFF. V is TRBV11-2 and J is TRBJ2-2, with 8 bases identical to TRBD1. The CDR3 is made up of 16 amino acids. Germline V CDR1 and CDR2: SGHAT, FQNNGV. Trimming took 1 base from V and 3 from J; bases not matched to a gene: 4.

The chain carries TRBV7-2 and TRBJ1-6, with 8 bases aligning to TRBD1. This CDR3 comprises 14 residues. Germline values: CDR1 SGHTA, CDR2 FQGNSA. J lost 7 bases, V lost 4 bases, and 3 bases had no gene match. DNA of the CDR3: TGTGCCAGCAGCTACCGGGACAGGAATTCACCCCTCCACTTT. Protein sequence: CASSYRDRNSPLHF.

CDR3 DNA: TGTGCCAGCAGCACGGGACAGGGGATACTAGGCTACGAGCAGTACTTC. Translation: CASSTGQGILGYEQYF. V gene TRBV7-8 combines with J gene TRBJ2-7; 10 bases fit TRBD1. The ends lost 5 bases at V and 3 bases at J; junction bases unmatched: 10. Germline V gives CDR1 SGHVS, CDR2 FQNEAQ. The CDR3 extends over 16 amino acids. Looking up the rest from reference TRBV7-8 and TRBJ2-7 gives the full variable domain: GAGVSQSPRYKVAKRGQDVALRCDPISGHVSLFWYQQALGQGPEFLTYFQNEAQLDKSGLPSDRFFAERPEGSVSTLKIQRTQQEDSAVYLCASSTGQGILGYEQYFGPGTRLTVT.

This clone was seen a single time. The gene calls are TRBV27 and TRBJ2-7; tentatively, D is TRBD2 (5 bases). V was trimmed by 3 bases and J by 1 base, leaving 10 bases between them. In germline, CDR1 is MNHEY, CDR2 SMNVEV (reference sequence). This CDR3 has 14 amino acids. This CDR3 is CASSFGDSSYEQYF. CDR3 coding DNA: TGTGCCAGCAGTTTCGGGGATTCTTCCTACGAGCAGTACTTC.

This chain joins TRBV6-5 and TRBJ1-2; D gene ambiguous. V was shortened by 6 bases and J by 3 bases, with 14 bases between the two germline ends. The CDR3 is 14 residues long. Germline lookup yields CDR1 MNHEY and CDR2 SVGAGI. The CDR3 here is CASSYRGQYYGYTF. Here the CDR3 DNA reads TGTGCCAGCAGCTACAGAGGGCAATACTATGGCTACACCTTC.

This clone was picked up one time. The chain employs TRBV15 and TRBJ1-5; tentatively, D is TRBD1 (6 bases). CDR3 length: 14 residues. In germline, CDR1 is LNHNV, CDR2 YYDKDF (reference sequence). The V end was cut by 0 bases, the J end by 4 bases, with 7 bases between. The CDR3 spells CATSREDRNQPQHF. The CDR3 DNA sequence: TGTGCCACCAGCAGAGAGGACAGAAATCAGCCCCAGCATTTT.

V usage is TRBV18 and J usage is TRBJ2-3; D might be TRBD2 (5 bases). This CDR3 has 12 amino acids. V was pared by 6 bases and J by 7 bases, with 11 bases between. Per germline, CDR1 KGHSH and CDR2 LQKENI. The CDR3, as DNA: TGTGCCAGCTCCGTTGAGGGAAATACGCAGTATTTT. Translation: CASSVEGNTQYF. Drawing the rest from reference TRBV18 and TRBJ2-3, the complete variable domain is NAGVMQNPRHLVRRRGQEARLRCSPMKGHSHVYWYRQLPEEGLKFMVYLQKENIIDESGMPKERFSAEFPKEGPSILRIQQVVRGDSAAYFCASSVEGNTQYFGPGTRLTVL.

The chain recombines TRBV5-1 with TRBJ1-2; 7 nucleotides agree with TRBD1. The trim removed 5 bases at V and 4 bases at J, leaving 5 bases unmatched. Germline CDR1 and CDR2: SGHRS and YFSETQ. The CDR3 runs 13 residues. Here the CDR3 reads CASSSQGGYGYTF. The CDR3 nucleotides read TGCGCCAGCAGTAGCCAGGGGGGCTATGGCTACACCTTC.

The rearrangement uses TRBV6-6 and TRBJ1-5; perhaps TRBD1 as D (6 bases). The germline V gene encodes CDR1 MNHNY and CDR2 SVGAGI (reference sequence). V was cut by 0 bases and J by 5 bases, with 8 bases left in between. The CDR3 loop spans 14 amino acids. DNA for the CDR3: TGTGCCAGCAGTTACTCGGACAGTCATCAGCCCCAGCATTTT. Amino acids: CASSYSDSHQPQHF.

This chain uses TRBV7-9 with TRBJ1-5, with D perhaps matching TRBD1 (6 bases). The V and J ends lost 5 bases and 0 bases respectively, with 11 bases between them. Germline CDR1 is SEHNR and CDR2 is FQNEAQ (reference sequence). This CDR3 contains 15 residues. CDR3 sequence reads: CASSVSGDSNQPQHF. The CDR3, as DNA: TGTGCCAGCAGCGTATCAGGGGATAGCAATCAGCCCCAGCATTTT.

The V and J genes are TRBV21-1 and TRBJ1-6; the table names TRBD1, a call not compared with the DNA. TRBV21-1 corresponds to a pseudogene. The CDR3 is 17 residues long. The CDR3 reads CASSTNRGEEDNSPLHF. The CDR3 nucleotides read TGTGCCAGCAGCACCAACAGGGGTGAAGAGGATAATTCACCCCTCCACTTT.

The chain joins TRBV28 to TRBJ2-2, with 8 bases identical to TRBD1. The CDR3 is 15 residues long. Germline trimming cut 6 bases from V and 7 bases from J; bases unmatched to any gene: 10. The germline CDR1 and CDR2 sequences are MDHEN and SYDVKM. CDR3 nucleotide sequence: TGTGCCAGCAGCCCCGCAGGGGGCGGCCGCGGGGAGCTGTTTTTT. Its translation: CASSPAGGGRGELFF. Full variable domain (missing parts from reference TRBV28 and TRBJ2-2): DVKVTQSSRYLVKRTGEKVFLECVQDMDHENMFWYRQDPGLGLRLIYFSYDVKMKEKGDIPEGYSVSREKKERFSLILESASTNQTSMYLCASSPAGGGRGELFFGEGSRLTVL.

This chain uses TRBV18 with TRBJ2-1; 9 bases fit TRBD2. CDR1 and CDR2 (germline): KGHSH, LQKENI. The CDR3 consists of 15 residues. V was clipped by 3 bases and J by 4 bases; unmatched bases: 4. The CDR3 coding sequence is TGTGCCAGCTCACCGGCTAGCGGGGTATACAATGAGCAGTTCTTC. This sequence encodes CASSPASGVYNEQFF.

V gene TRBV5-4 combines with J gene TRBJ2-7; perhaps TRBD1 as D (6 bases). V dropped 4 bases and J dropped 1 base, with 9 bases sitting between them. The CDR3 spans 13 residues. The germline V gene encodes CDR1 SGHNT and CDR2 YYREEE (reference sequence). The CDR3 loop reads CASSPTGSYEQYF. The DNA for the CDR3 is TGTGCCAGCAGCCCGACAGGTTCCTACGAGCAGTACTTC.

The genes are TRBV11-2 and TRBJ2-7; 8 positions match TRBD1. The germline V gene encodes CDR1 SGHAT and CDR2 FQNNGV. After removal of 3 bases from V and 5 bases from J, the junction contained 3 bases not matched to a gene. CDR3 length equals 13 residues. CDR3 sequence reads: CASSLQGADEQYF. The CDR3 DNA is TGTGCCAGCAGCTTGCAGGGGGCCGACGAGCAGTACTTC.

This chain links TRBV19 with TRBJ2-5, with 7 positions matching TRBD2. The CDR3 length is 15 residues. Germline CDR1 and CDR2: LNHDA and SQIVND (reference sequence). V lost 3 bases and J lost 4; bases outside the gene matches: 8. The CDR3 coding sequence is TGTGCCAGTAGTATGGGCGATCGGGGGGTAGAGACCCAGTACTTC. Protein: CASSMGDRGVETQYF.

This clone appeared once. V and J are TRBV2 and TRBJ1-1; TRBD1 is a possible D gene (6 bases). Trimming left V 6 bases short and J 4 bases short, with 18 bases between. Looked up from germline, CDR1 is SNHLY and CDR2 is FYNNEI. The CDR3 is 15 residues long. The CDR3 DNA reads as TGTGCCAGCAGGCCTACAGGGTTCTCGGCCACTGAAGCTTTCTTT. Translation: CASRPTGFSATEAFF.

The CDR3 region is CASSVAQGGTGYEQYF. For the CDR3, the DNA is TGTGCCAGCAGCGTAGCCCAGGGGGGCACGGGGTACGAGCAGTACTTC. The J gene is TRBJ2-7, the V gene TRBV9; D is perhaps TRBD1 (7 bases). V lost 0 bases to trimming and J lost 4 bases, with 17 bases between them. This CDR3 spans 16 amino acids. The germline V gene has CDR1 SGDLS and CDR2 YYNGEE. Full variable domain (rest looked up from reference TRBV9 and TRBJ2-7): DSGVTQTPKHLITATGQRVTLRCSPRSGDLSVYWYQQSLDQGLQFLIQYYNGEERAKGNILERFSAQQFPDLHSELNLSSLELGDSALYFCASSVAQGGTGYEQYFGPGTRLTVT.

V gene TRBV12-3 or TRBV12-4 combines with J gene TRBJ1-3; D not resolved. This CDR3 is 13 amino acids long. The V gene lost 10 bases and the J gene lost 0 bases, with 10 bases spanning the gap. The CDR3 loop is CATAGNSGNTIYF. The DNA of the CDR3 is TGTGCCACCGCGGGAAACTCTGGAAACACCATATATTTT.

The chain recombines TRBV9 with TRBJ1-2, with unresolved D. This CDR3 contains 14 residues. Trimming pared 0 bases from V and 0 bases from J, leaving 6 bases between. Per the germline V gene, CDR1 is SGDLS and CDR2 is YYNGEE. CDR3 in amino acids: CASSVGQANYGYTF. The CDR3 DNA is TGTGCCAGCAGCGTAGGGCAAGCTAACTATGGCTACACCTTC.

This chain uses TRBV2 with TRBJ2-4; TRBD2 aligns across 8 bases. From germline, CDR1 is SNHLY and CDR2 FYNNEI. The CDR3 runs 18 residues. Trimming cost V 6 bases and J 7 bases; bases outside gene matches: 20. CDR3 DNA: TGTGCCAGCAGCCCTCCTTATAGCGGGACAATCAATGGGAACATTCAGTACTTC. This sequence encodes CASSPPYSGTINGNIQYF. Filled out from reference TRBV2 and TRBJ2-4, the complete variable domain reads EPEVTQTPSHQVTQMGQEVILRCVPISNHLYFYWYRQILGQKVEFLVSFYNNEISEKSEIFDDQFSVERPDGSNFTLKIRSTKLEDSAMYFCASSPPYSGTINGNIQYFGAGTRLSVL.